This T cell receptor (beta chain) was documented in a study of OX40 agonist ivuxolimab in advanced cancers. Autoimmune disease history or systemic immunosuppression led to patient exclusion. This CDR3 has 14 residues. Looked up from germline, CDR1 is LNHDA and CDR2 is SQIVND (reference sequence). This clone is a singleton in its sample. Generated by immunoSEQ multiplex PCR, the TCRdb table keeps only in-frame clones and is missing some. The sample lists fewer than 100,000 clones; roughly nine tenths were seen once. This sample comprised CD4+ or CD8+ T cells sorted from blood, obtained in a trial of the OX40 agonist ivuxolimab. This clonotype was sampled from an adult with an advanced solid tumor such as melanoma, head and neck, liver or kidney cancer. V usage is TRBV19 and J usage is TRBJ2-5; TRBD1 might be the D (6 bases). The DNA end is a closer match to TRBJ2-7, so the J assignment may be wrong. For the CDR3, the DNA is TGTGCCAGTAGTATAAACAGGGCCACGACCGAGCAGTACTTC. Encoded protein: CASSINRATTEQYF.